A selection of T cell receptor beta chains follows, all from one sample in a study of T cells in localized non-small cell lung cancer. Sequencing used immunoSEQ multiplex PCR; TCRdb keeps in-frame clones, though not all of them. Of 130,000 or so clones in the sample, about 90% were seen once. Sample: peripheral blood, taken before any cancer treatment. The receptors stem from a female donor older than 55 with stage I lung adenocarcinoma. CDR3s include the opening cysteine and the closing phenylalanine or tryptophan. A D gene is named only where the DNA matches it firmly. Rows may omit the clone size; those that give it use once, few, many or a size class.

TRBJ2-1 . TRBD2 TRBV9 CASSQTSGRSYNEQFF TGTGCCAGCAGCCAGACTAGCGGGAGATCCTACAATGAGCAGTTCTTC
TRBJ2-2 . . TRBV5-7 CASSLALQDSNTGELFF TGTGCCAGCAGCTTGGCCTTGCAGGACTCGAACACCGGGGAGCTGTTTTTT
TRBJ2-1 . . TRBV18 CASSPQGLGNEQFF TGTGCCAGCTCACCACAGGGGTTGGGTAATGAGCAGTTCTTC
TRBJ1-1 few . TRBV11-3 CASSGMHTEAFF TGTGCCAGCAGCGGGATGCACACTGAAGCTTTCTTT
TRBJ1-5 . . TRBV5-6 CASSLGRNNQPQHF TGTGCCAGCAGCTTGGGACGTAACAATCAGCCCCAGCATTTT
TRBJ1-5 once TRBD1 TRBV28 CASSSGQGNNQPQHF TGTGCCAGCAGTTCCGGACAGGGGAACAATCAGCCCCAGCATTTT
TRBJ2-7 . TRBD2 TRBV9 CASSAAGGGYEQYF TGTGCCAGCAGCGCAGCGGGAGGAGGGTACGAGCAGTACTTC
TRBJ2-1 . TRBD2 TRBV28 CASTLGRGGEQFF TGTGCCAGCACCCTCGGGCGGGGGGGTGAGCAGTTCTTC
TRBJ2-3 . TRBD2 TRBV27 CASSFRTSGRGDTQYF TGTGCCAGCAGTTTTCGGACTAGCGGGAGAGGAGATACGCAGTATTTT
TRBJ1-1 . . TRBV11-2 CASSLYQARDTEAFF TGTGCCAGCAGCTTATATCAAGCGCGGGACACTGAAGCTTTCTTT
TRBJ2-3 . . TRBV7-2 CASSLGPGYTDTQYF TGTGCCAGCAGCTTAGGCCCGGGCTACACAGATACGCAGTATTTT
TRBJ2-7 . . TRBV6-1 CASSEEQGGSYEQYF TGTGCCAGCAGTGAAGAGCAGGGGGGATCCTACGAGCAGTACTTC
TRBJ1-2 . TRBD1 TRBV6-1 CASSPTGAHGYTF TGTGCCAGCAGCCCGACAGGGGCCCATGGCTACACCTTC
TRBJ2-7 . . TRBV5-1 CASSLRATYEQYF TGCGCCAGCAGCTTGAGGGCCACCTACGAGCAGTACTTC
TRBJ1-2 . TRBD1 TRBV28 CASSSTQPTGYYGYTF TGTGCCAGCAGTTCTACCCAACCGACAGGGTACTATGGCTACACCTTC
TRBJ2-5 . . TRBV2 CASSGPGGLVEAYF TGTGCCAGCAGTGGTCCAGGGGGGCTAGTTGAGGCTTACTTC
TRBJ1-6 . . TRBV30 CAWSTPGGGSPLHF TGTGCCTGGAGCACTCCCGGGGGAGGGTCACCCCTCCACTTT
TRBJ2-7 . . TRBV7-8 CASSLGRGVYEQYF TGTGCCAGCAGCTTAGGCAGGGGTGTGTACGAGCAGTACTTC
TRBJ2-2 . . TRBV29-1 CSVKRDTGELFF TGCAGCGTTAAACGTGACACCGGGGAGCTGTTTTTT
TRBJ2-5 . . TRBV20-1 CSASSGETQYF TGCAGTGCATCCAGCGGGGAGACCCAGTACTTC
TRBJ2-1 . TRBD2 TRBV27 CASSFLAGAHEQFF TGTGCCAGCAGTTTCTTGGCGGGAGCCCATGAGCAGTTCTTC
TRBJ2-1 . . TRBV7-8 CASSFWGGGEQFF TGTGCCAGCAGCTTTTGGGGAGGAGGTGAGCAGTTCTTC
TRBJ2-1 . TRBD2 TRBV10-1 CASSPGLAGVEQFF TGCGCCAGCAGCCCGGGACTAGCGGGAGTTGAGCAGTTCTTC
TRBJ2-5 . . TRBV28 CASSLKETQYF TGTGCCAGCAGTTTAAAAGAGACCCAGTACTTC
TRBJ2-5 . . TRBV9 CASSVSPLFQETQYF TGTGCCAGCAGCGTAAGCCCCCTCTTTCAAGAGACCCAGTACTTC
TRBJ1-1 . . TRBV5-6 CASSLGWTEAFF TGTGCCAGCAGCTTAGGATGGACTGAAGCTTTCTTT
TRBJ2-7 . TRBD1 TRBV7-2 CASSFGQADEQYF TGTGCCAGCAGCTTCGGACAGGCCGACGAGCAGTACTTC
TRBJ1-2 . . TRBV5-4 CASSLELGYGYTF TGTGCCAGCAGCCTAGAGCTGGGCTATGGCTACACCTTC
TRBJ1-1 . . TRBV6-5 CASRNSMGNTEAFF TGTGCCAGCAGAAATAGCATGGGGAACACTGAAGCTTTCTTT
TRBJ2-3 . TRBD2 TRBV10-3 CAIKNPGLAGVDTQYF TGTGCCATCAAAAATCCGGGACTAGCGGGAGTAGATACGCAGTATTTT